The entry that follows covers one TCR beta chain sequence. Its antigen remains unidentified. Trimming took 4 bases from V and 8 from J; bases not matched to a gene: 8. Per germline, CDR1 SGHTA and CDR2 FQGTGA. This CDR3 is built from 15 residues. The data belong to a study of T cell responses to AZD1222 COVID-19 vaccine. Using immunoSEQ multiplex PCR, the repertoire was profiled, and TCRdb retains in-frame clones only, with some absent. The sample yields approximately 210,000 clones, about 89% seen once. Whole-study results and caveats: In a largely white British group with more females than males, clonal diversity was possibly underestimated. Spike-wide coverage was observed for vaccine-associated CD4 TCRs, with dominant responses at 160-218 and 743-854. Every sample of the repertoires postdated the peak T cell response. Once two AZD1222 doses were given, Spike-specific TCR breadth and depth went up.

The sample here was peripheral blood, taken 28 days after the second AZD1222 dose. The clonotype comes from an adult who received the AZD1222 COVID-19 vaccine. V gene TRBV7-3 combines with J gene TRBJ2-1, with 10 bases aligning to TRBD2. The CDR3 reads CASSSTSGASDEQFF. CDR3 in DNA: TGTGCCAGCAGCTCCACTAGCGGGGCCAGCGATGAGCAGTTCTTC.